The 26 T cell receptor beta chains given below trace back to one sample, sequenced in a study of blood T cells in healthy people across ages. Combining a sample-barcoded 5' primer with a J-beta primer mix, a second PCR ran for roughly 7 to 11 cycles. TCRdb processed the 5' RACE reads anew with MiXCR; each CDR3 protein has one entry. The sample includes about 800,000 distinct CDR3 sequences, roughly 60% of them seen just once. Sequenced: blood. These receptors were collected from a man aged 25-45 years in good health.

Regarding this clonotype: The junction departs from the called germline gene at one end, perhaps through a read error. This chain uses TRBV6-5 with TRBJ2-7, with 8 bases identical to TRBD1. This CDR3 has 15 amino acids. Germline V CDR1 and CDR2: MNHEY, SVGAGI. CDR3 in amino acids: CASSYGRGRWHELYF. In DNA form, the CDR3 reads TGTGCCAGCAGTTACGGCAGGGGGCGATGGCACGAGCTGTACTTC.

This clonotype was seen a single time. At one end, the junction sequence differs from germline, possibly due to a read error. The chain combines TRBV6-5 with TRBJ2-7; D uncertain. The J call may be in error: the DNA end matches TRBJ2-1 better. The germline CDR1 and CDR2 sequences are MNHEY and SVGAGI. CDR3 length: 16 residues. This chain's CDR3 is CTSSYSIPGLSYEQFF. Here the CDR3 DNA reads TGTACCAGCAGTTACTCGATACCCGGCCTCTCCTACGAGCAGTTCTTC.

The CDR3 DNA reads TGTGCCAGCAGCCAAGGGACTTGGGGAGAGACCCAGTACTTC. Translation gives CASSQGTWGETQYF. The chain joins TRBV5-6 to TRBJ2-7; D possibly corresponds to TRBD2 (6 bases). The better agreement between TRBJ2-5 and the DNA end casts doubt on the J call. CDR3 size: 14 residues. Germline loops: CDR1 SGHDT, CDR2 YYEEEE.

This clonotype was seen only a few times. V gene TRBV20-1 combines with J gene TRBJ2-1; 8 bases match TRBD1. There are 15 residues in the CDR3. V was clipped by 0 bases and J by 4 bases; unmatched bases: 5. Germline V gives CDR1 DFQATT, CDR2 SNEGSKA (reference sequence). The chain's CDR3 is CSARDDRGGYNEQFF. CDR3 bases: TGCAGTGCTAGAGATGACAGGGGTGGGTACAATGAGCAGTTCTTC.

The chain joins TRBV2 to TRBJ1-5; TRBD1 matches at 9 bases. The CDR3 covers 16 residues. V dropped 5 bases and J dropped 5; count of bases not matched to a gene: 10. CDR1 and CDR2 (germline): SNHLY, FYNNEI. CDR3 bases: TGTGCCAGCAGTAAACCGGGACAGGGAATTTATCAGCCCCAGCATTTT. This gives the protein CASSKPGQGIYQPQHF.

The V call is TRBV20-1, the J call TRBJ2-3; D not resolved. Trimming shortened V by 6 bases and J by 4 bases, and 17 bases separated the two germline ends. Per germline, CDR1 DFQATT and CDR2 SNEGSKA (reference sequence). The CDR3 consists of 14 residues. This chain's CDR3 is CSATPDASADTQYF. The CDR3 DNA is TGCAGTGCCACACCTGACGCGAGCGCAGATACGCAGTATTTT.

The CDR3 nucleotides are TGTGCCAGCTCACCCTCCCAGGCGTCCTATGGCTACACCTTC. It yields the protein CASSPSQASYGYTF. V gene TRBV18 combines with J gene TRBJ1-2; D is unresolved. Trimming cost V 3 bases and J 4 bases, with 12 bases left between them. The CDR3 loop spans 14 amino acids. The germline CDR1 and CDR2 sequences are KGHSH and LQKENI.

The chain recombines TRBV7-2 with TRBJ1-5, with a weak D call TRBD1 (5 bases). The CDR3 is 16 residues long. Trimming took off 5 bases at V and 10 bases at J, with 24 bases between the two ends. Germline loops: CDR1 SGHTA, CDR2 FQGNSA. The chain's CDR3 is CASSPTVGEQVSPQHF. The DNA for the CDR3 is TGTGCCAGCAGCCCCACGGTGGGGGAGCAGGTCTCCCCCCAGCATTTT. Looking up the rest from reference TRBV7-2 and TRBJ1-5 gives the full variable domain: GAGVSQSPSNKVTEKGKDVELRCDPISGHTALYWYRQSLGQGLEFLIYFQGNSAPDKSGLPSDRFSAERTGGSVSTLTIQRTQQEDSAVYLCASSPTVGEQVSPQHFGDGTRLSIL.

The chain uses TRBV4-1 and TRBJ2-5; tentative D call: TRBD2 (6 bases). Germline CDR1 MGHRA, CDR2 YSYEKL. Between the trimmed V and J ends, which lost 0 bases and 5 bases, there was a span of 10 bases. CDR3 length: 14 amino acids. This CDR3 is CASSQENAGETQYF. The DNA of the CDR3 is TGCGCCAGCAGCCAAGAAAATGCGGGGGAGACCCAGTACTTC.

The sample holds many counts of this clonotype. The chain employs TRBV12-3 or TRBV12-4 and TRBJ2-1; TRBD1 aligns across 9 bases. The CDR3 runs to 16 residues. J was trimmed by 5 bases and V by 5 bases; bases with no gene match: 10. The CDR3 loop is CASSRTGTGSNNEQFF. The CDR3 region has the DNA TGTGCCAGCAGTCGGACTGGGACAGGGTCGAACAATGAGCAGTTCTTC.

The rearrangement joins TRBV29-1 to TRBJ1-2, with a weak D call TRBD1 (5 bases). Trimming left V 7 bases short and J 4 bases short, with 16 bases between. Germline-derived CDR1 and CDR2 are SQVTM and ANQGSEA. The CDR3 has 13 amino acids. Here the CDR3 reads CSAPLGGSYGYTF. Written as DNA, the CDR3 is TGCAGCGCTCCCTTGGGGGGGAGCTATGGCTACACCTTC. Looking up the rest from reference TRBV29-1 and TRBJ1-2 gives the full variable domain: SAVISQKPSRDICQRGTSLTIQCQVDSQVTMMFWYRQQPGQSLTLIATANQGSEATYESGFVIDKFPISRPNLTFSTLTVSNMSPEDSSIYLCSAPLGGSYGYTFGSGTRLTVV.

This clonotype has only a few counts. J is TRBJ2-5 and V is TRBV7-2; the D gene is possibly TRBD2 (6 bases). The CDR3 spans 12 residues. Per germline, CDR1 SGHTA and CDR2 FQGNSA. V lost 7 bases, J lost 4 bases, and 10 bases lay in between. The DNA for the CDR3 is TGTGCCAGCAACAGCGGGCTAGAGACCCAGTACTTC. Translating gives CASNSGLETQYF.

V is TRBV2 and J is TRBJ2-5, with TRBD2 matching over 7 bases. The germline V gene has CDR1 SNHLY and CDR2 FYNNEI. The V and J ends lost 8 bases and 5 bases, in that order; junction bases with no gene match: 5. CDR3 length equals 12 residues. The CDR3 DNA reads TGTGCCAGCCTGAGCGGGGCGGAGACCCAGTACTTC. It codes for CASLSGAETQYF.

This chain uses TRBV7-9 with TRBJ1-2; no clear D gene. The germline V gene has CDR1 SEHNR and CDR2 FQNEAQ (reference sequence). The CDR3 totals 13 residues. The V end was cut by 5 bases, the J end by 8 bases, with 15 bases between. The DNA of the CDR3 is TGTGCCAGCAGCCAGGATCCTAAAGGGGGCTACACCTTC. This encodes CASSQDPKGGYTF.

CDR3 residues: CASSSNNYGYTF. In DNA, the CDR3 is TGTGCCAGCAGCTCCAACAACTATGGCTACACCTTC. The rearrangement uses TRBV7-9 and TRBJ1-2, with D uncertain. With 4 bases removed from V and 2 bases from J, the gap between germline ends came to 5 bases. This CDR3 region has 12 residues. Germline CDR1 reads SEHNR; CDR2 reads FQNEAQ (reference sequence). Based on the CDR3 plus reference TRBV7-9 and TRBJ1-2, the full variable domain is DTGVSQNPRHKITKRGQNVTFRCDPISEHNRLYWYRQTLGQGPEFLTYFQNEAQLEKSRLLSDRFSAERPKGSFSTLEIQRTEQGDSAMYLCASSSNNYGYTFGSGTRLTVV.

This clonotype was picked up one time. V usage is TRBV7-9 and J usage is TRBJ1-2; D might be TRBD1 (6 bases). The CDR3 spans 17 residues. Trimming shortened V by 4 bases and J by 0 bases, and 18 bases separated the two germline ends. Germline assignment: CDR1 SEHNR and CDR2 FQNEAQ (reference sequence). The CDR3 here is CASSSGQTGLANYGYTF. Written as DNA, the CDR3 is TGTGCCAGCAGCTCCGGACAGACGGGCTTAGCTAACTATGGCTACACCTTC.

The table lists this clonotype with a few counts. The chain recombines TRBV4-2 with TRBJ1-2; unclear D gene. The germline V and J ends were trimmed by 0 bases and 4 bases, with 6 bases remaining between them. This CDR3 comprises 13 residues. Germline-derived CDR1 and CDR2 are LGHNA and YNFKEQ. In DNA form, the CDR3 reads TGTGCCAGCAGCCAAGAGGCAGTCTATGGCTACACCTTC. This codes for CASSQEAVYGYTF.

This clonotype has more than one count but fewer than ten. The chain combines TRBV6-2 or TRBV6-3 with TRBJ1-5, with D unresolved. The length of the CDR3 is 12 residues. Trimming stripped 4 bases from V and 7 bases from J, with 8 bases between. Germline loops: CDR1 MNHEY, CDR2 SVGEGT. Here the CDR3 reads CASSSVAQPQHF. CDR3 sequence (DNA): TGTGCCAGCAGTTCCGTGGCCCAGCCCCAGCATTTT.

The V and J genes are TRBV7-8 and TRBJ2-5; 10 bases agree with TRBD2. The germline V gene has CDR1 SGHVS and CDR2 FQNEAQ. Losses at the gene ends were 2 bases for V and 4 bases for J; bases not matched to a gene: 10. The length of the CDR3 is 17 residues. The CDR3: CASSLFAQREGLETQYF. CDR3 bases: TGTGCCAGCAGCTTATTCGCCCAGCGGGAGGGATTAGAGACCCAGTACTTC.

V gene TRBV14 combines with J gene TRBJ2-4, with 9 bases lining up with TRBD1. The J call could be wrong; TRBJ2-7 is a better fit for the DNA end. In germline, CDR1 is SGHDN, CDR2 FVKESK. This CDR3 region has 14 residues. This CDR3 is CASSPWDRAHEQYF. The CDR3, as DNA: TGTGCCAGCAGCCCTTGGGACAGGGCCCACGAGCAGTACTTC.

The V call is TRBV12-3 or TRBV12-4, the J call TRBJ2-3; perhaps TRBD2 as D (6 bases). This CDR3 spans 15 amino acids. Trimming removed 6 bases at V and 1 base at J, with 14 bases between. The CDR3 DNA sequence: TGTGCCAGCAGGGACGGGGGAGCTGGCACAGATACGCAGTATTTT. It is translated as CASRDGGAGTDTQYF.

This clonotype showed up just a few times. This chain joins TRBV13 and TRBJ2-4; D uncertain. V was cut by 1 base and J by 8 bases, with 12 bases left in between. This CDR3 has 14 residues. Per germline, CDR1 PRHDT and CDR2 FYEKMQ (reference sequence). CDR3 DNA sequence: TGTGCCAGCAGCTTAGACGGCAGTTCAGACATTCAGTACTTC. Translation gives CASSLDGSSDIQYF.

The rearrangement uses TRBV9 and TRBJ2-7; 7 bases line up with TRBD1. This CDR3 spans 16 amino acids. Germline V gives CDR1 SGDLS, CDR2 YYNGEE. J lost 7 bases, V lost 1 base, and 14 bases had no gene match. CDR3: CASSVTGAPSYNEQYF. In DNA form, the CDR3 reads TGTGCCAGCAGCGTAACAGGGGCCCCTTCCTACAATGAGCAGTACTTC.

This clonotype was picked up many times. The chain combines TRBV20-1 with TRBJ2-5, with D unresolved. Germline CDR1 is DFQATT and CDR2 is SNEGSKA (reference sequence). The germline V and J ends were trimmed by 5 bases and 2 bases, with 6 bases remaining between them. This CDR3 has 11 amino acids. CDR3 bases: TGCAGTGCTGACGGTCAAGAGACCCAGTACTTC. Amino acid sequence: CSADGQETQYF.

The chain employs TRBV6-1 and TRBJ2-3; no clear D. Germline V lookup: CDR1 MNHNS, CDR2 SASEGT. The CDR3 spans 13 residues. The V and J ends lost 10 bases and 11 bases respectively, with 22 bases between them. This CDR3 is CAISFGPSSMQYF. The CDR3 bases are TGTGCCATCTCTTTCGGGCCCAGCTCTATGCAGTATTTT.

The chain carries TRBV7-9 and TRBJ2-4; D unresolved. Germline assignment: CDR1 SEHNR and CDR2 FQNEAQ (reference sequence). Trimming removed 1 base from V and 8 bases from J, with 15 bases in between. There are 15 residues in the CDR3. The CDR3 DNA reads as TGTGCCAGCAGCTTAGGCTTCACAGCGTTTGACATTCAGTACTTC. The encoded protein is CASSLGFTAFDIQYF. Together with reference TRBV7-9 and TRBJ2-4, the CDR3 gives the full variable domain: DTGVSQNPRHKITKRGQNVTFRCDPISEHNRLYWYRQTLGQGPEFLTYFQNEAQLEKSRLLSDRFSAERPKGSFSTLEIQRTEQGDSAMYLCASSLGFTAFDIQYFGAGTRLSVL.